This paragraph covers one TCR beta chain sequence. What it recognizes is unknown. The CDR3 covers 14 residues. From germline, CDR1 is SQVTM and CDR2 ANQGSEA. This record comes from a study of CXCR3-negative and CXCR3-positive naive CD8 T cells. Study-level points and caveats: Researchers report that CXCR3-positive naive cells carry more hydrophobic TRB CDR3s than CXCR3-negative naive cells. The level of CXCR3 expression partially decreased after cryopreservation; the majority of assays used fresh PBMCs.

The authors prepared UMI-labeled TRB cDNA libraries by 5' RACE. TCRdb re-called the 5' RACE reads and shows each CDR3 protein once, DNA omitted. Listed are 55,000 to 75,000 distinct CDR3 sequences; about 0.71% falls within the top ten. The study sorted every CD8+ T cell subset in triplicate at under 350,000 cells each. The clonotype comes from a human donor in good health. Some clones in this sample may be carry-over from other donors' samples. This chain joins TRBV29-1 and TRBJ1-2. Material: naive CXCR3+ CD8+ T cells from blood. Documented subset: CD45RO-CCR7+CD27+CD95- naive CD8+ T cells expressing CXCR3 (TNR3+). The CDR3 sequence: CSVDSVEVNYGYTF.